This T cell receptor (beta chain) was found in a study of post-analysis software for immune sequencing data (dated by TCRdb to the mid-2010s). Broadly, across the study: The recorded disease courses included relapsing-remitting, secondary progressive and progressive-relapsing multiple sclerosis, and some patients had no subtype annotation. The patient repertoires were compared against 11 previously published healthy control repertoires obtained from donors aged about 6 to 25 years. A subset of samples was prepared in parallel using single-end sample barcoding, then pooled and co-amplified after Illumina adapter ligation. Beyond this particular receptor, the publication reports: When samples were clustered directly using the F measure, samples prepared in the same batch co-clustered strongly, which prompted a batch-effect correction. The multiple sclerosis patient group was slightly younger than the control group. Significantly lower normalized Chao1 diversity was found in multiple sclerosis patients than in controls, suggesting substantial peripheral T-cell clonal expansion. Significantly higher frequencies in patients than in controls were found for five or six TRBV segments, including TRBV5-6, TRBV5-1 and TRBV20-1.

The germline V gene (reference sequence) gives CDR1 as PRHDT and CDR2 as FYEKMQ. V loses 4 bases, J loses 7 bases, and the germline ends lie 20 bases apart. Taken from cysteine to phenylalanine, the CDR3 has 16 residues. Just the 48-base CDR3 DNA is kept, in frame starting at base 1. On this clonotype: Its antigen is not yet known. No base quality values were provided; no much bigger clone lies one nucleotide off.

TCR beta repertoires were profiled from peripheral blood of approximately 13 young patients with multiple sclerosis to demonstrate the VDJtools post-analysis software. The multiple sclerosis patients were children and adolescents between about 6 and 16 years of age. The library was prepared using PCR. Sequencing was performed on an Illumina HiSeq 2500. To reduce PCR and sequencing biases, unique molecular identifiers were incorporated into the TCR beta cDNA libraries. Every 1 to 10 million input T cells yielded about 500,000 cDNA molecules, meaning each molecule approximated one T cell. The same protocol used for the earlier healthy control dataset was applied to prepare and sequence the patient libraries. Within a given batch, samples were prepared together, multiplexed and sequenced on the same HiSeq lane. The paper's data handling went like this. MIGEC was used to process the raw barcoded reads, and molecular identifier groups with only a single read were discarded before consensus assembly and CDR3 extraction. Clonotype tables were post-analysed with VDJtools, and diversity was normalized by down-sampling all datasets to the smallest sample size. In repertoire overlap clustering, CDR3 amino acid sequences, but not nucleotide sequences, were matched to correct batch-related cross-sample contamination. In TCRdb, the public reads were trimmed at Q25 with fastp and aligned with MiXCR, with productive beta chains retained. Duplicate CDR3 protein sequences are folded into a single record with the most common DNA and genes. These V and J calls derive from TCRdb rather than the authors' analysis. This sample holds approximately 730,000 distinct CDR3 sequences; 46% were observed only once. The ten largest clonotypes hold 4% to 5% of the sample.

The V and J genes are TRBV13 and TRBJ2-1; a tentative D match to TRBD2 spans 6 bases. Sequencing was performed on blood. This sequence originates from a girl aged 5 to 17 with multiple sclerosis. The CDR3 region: CASSSDRLGRWNEQFF. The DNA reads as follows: TGTGCCAGCAGCTCCGATCGACTGGGGAGGTGGAATGAGCAGTTCTTC.